These T cell receptor beta chains were read from a single sample in a study of T cells in Graves' hyperthyroidism and ophthalmopathy. Each CDR3 protein is one row after TCRdb ran MiXCR on the multiplex PCR reads. The sample contains 470,000 or so distinct CDR3 sequences, 20% of which appear only once. The sample comprised blood. The receptors here all came from a man younger than 35 with Graves' hyperthyroidism. The CDR3 runs from the conserved cysteine through the conserved F or W. A D gene is named only where the DNA matches it firmly. Some rows mark clone size as missing; the rest say once, few, many or name a class of expanded clone.

TRBJ1-2	13	TRBV6-5	-	few	CASSYFPEDGYTF	TGTGCCAGCAGTTACTTCCCGGAAGATGGCTACACCTTC
TRBJ2-7	14	TRBV9	-	many	CASTRTDRIYEQYF	TGTGCCAGCACCCGCACCGACAGAATCTACGAGCAGTACTTC
TRBJ1-1	14	TRBV2	-	many	CASNERGRNTEAFF	TGTGCCAGCAATGAACGGGGACGGAACACTGAAGCTTTCTTT
TRBJ1-1	12	TRBV12-3/TRBV12-4	-	once	CASSWEEINAFF	TGTGCCAGCAGTTGGGAAGAGATAAACGCTTTCTTT
TRBJ2-7	16	TRBV19	TRBD2	-	CASSIVRSGTPYEQYF	TGTGCCAGTAGTATAGTCCGAAGCGGGACCCCCTACGAGCAGTACTTC
TRBJ1-1	12	TRBV6-2/TRBV6-3	-	many	CASGERDREAFF	TGTGCCAGCGGAGAACGGGACCGGGAAGCTTTCTTT
TRBJ2-3	13	TRBV6-1	-	-	CASRSREADTQYF	TGTGCCAGCAGATCCAGGGAGGCAGATACGCAGTATTTT
TRBJ2-7	14	TRBV27	TRBD1	many	CASSSSTGAYEQYF	TGTGCCAGCAGTTCGAGTACAGGGGCCTACGAGCAGTACTTC
TRBJ1-1	9	TRBV20-1	-	many	CSARPGTFF	TGCAGTGCTCGACCTGGGACTTTCTTT
TRBJ1-1	15	TRBV15	-	many	CATSARRREDTEAFF	TGTGCCACCAGCGCCCGGAGAAGGGAGGACACTGAAGCTTTCTTT
TRBJ1-1	13	TRBV6-1	-	many	CASRLGLNTEAFF	TGTGCCAGCAGATTGGGTCTGAACACTGAAGCTTTCTTT
TRBJ1-2	14	TRBV6-5	-	-	CASSTRQADYGYTF	TGTGCCAGCAGTACCCGACAGGCTGACTATGGCTACACCTTC
TRBJ2-7	14	TRBV7-2	-	-	CASSLALQAYEQYF	TGTGCCAGCAGCTTAGCCCTCCAGGCCTACGAGCAGTACTTC
TRBJ1-2	15	TRBV19	-	many	CASSITPAGLTGYTF	TGTGCCAGTAGTATAACCCCAGCGGGGTTAACTGGCTACACCTTC
TRBJ2-7	12	TRBV5-1	-	many	CASSLQGYEQYF	TGTGCCAGCAGTTTACAGGGTTACGAGCAGTACTTC
TRBJ1-5	16	TRBV24-1	-	many	CATSDSTTGPVAPQHF	TGTGCCACCAGTGATTCTACCACAGGCCCGGTAGCGCCCCAGCATTTT
TRBJ1-2	14	TRBV2	TRBD1	many	CASSGGQGWYGYTF	TGTGCCAGCAGTGGTGGACAGGGATGGTATGGCTACACCTTC
TRBJ1-1	15	TRBV2	-	many	CASSAQGVLNTEAFF	TGTGCCAGCAGTGCACAGGGCGTGTTGAACACTGAAGCTTTCTTT
TRBJ1-2	13	TRBV27	-	many	CASRKTGVEDYTF	TGTGCCAGCAGAAAGACAGGCGTTGAAGACTACACCTTC
TRBJ2-2	15	TRBV5-1	TRBD1	many	CASSGSTGVVGELFF	TGCGCCAGCAGCGGCTCGACAGGGGTGGTCGGGGAGCTGTTTTTT
TRBJ1-6	13	TRBV6-1	-	many	CASSYTKESPLHF	TGTGCCAGCAGCTATACCAAGGAGTCACCCCTCCACTTT
TRBJ1-5	17	TRBV4-1	-	many	CASSHLEGGLGNQPQHF	TGCGCCAGCAGCCATTTGGAGGGAGGCCTGGGCAATCAGCCCCAGCATTTT
TRBJ1-1	12	TRBV28	-	many	CASSAGPLEAFF	TGTGCCAGCAGCGCCGGCCCTCTCGAAGCTTTCTTT
TRBJ2-7	12	TRBV29-1	-	many	CSVEGGSGEQYF	TGCAGCGTTGAAGGCGGGTCCGGTGAGCAGTACTTC